This T cell receptor (beta chain) was profiled in a study of graft-versus-host responses after intestinal transplantation. Study details: Once they had received anti-thymocyte globulin induction, all recipients took tacrolimus and steroids for approximately 3 years. General observations from the study: Early declines in HvG clones that occurred post-transplant were associated with peak circulating GvH clone levels. Analysis identified GvH clones in recipient marrow, with some appearing first in ileum or blood.

This clone appeared a few times. Plated together were around 200,000 CFSE-labeled responder cells and around 200,000 irradiated, violet-dye-labeled stimulator cells. Sequenced by immunoSEQ multiplex PCR; TCRdb stores in-frame clones only, minus some. Of 13,000 to 15,000 clones in the sample, around 35% were seen once. V shed 1 base and J 0 bases; nucleotides not matched to a gene: 0. The CDR3 length is 15 residues. The V gene's germline CDR1 is LNHDA and CDR2 SQIVND (reference sequence). This TCR came from a human patient who received an intestinal transplant. The sequences come from alloreactive CD8+ T cells from a mixed lymphocyte reaction culture, collected before intestinal transplant. Subset described: CFSE-low proliferating T cells sorted from approximately 6-day pre-transplant mixed lymphocyte reaction (GvH or HvG direction). The chain joins TRBV19 to TRBJ2-3, with 8 bases that match TRBD1. The CDR3 DNA reads TGTGCCAGTAGTATAGGACAGGGGAGCACAGATACGCAGTATTTT. It is translated as CASSIGQGSTDTQYF.